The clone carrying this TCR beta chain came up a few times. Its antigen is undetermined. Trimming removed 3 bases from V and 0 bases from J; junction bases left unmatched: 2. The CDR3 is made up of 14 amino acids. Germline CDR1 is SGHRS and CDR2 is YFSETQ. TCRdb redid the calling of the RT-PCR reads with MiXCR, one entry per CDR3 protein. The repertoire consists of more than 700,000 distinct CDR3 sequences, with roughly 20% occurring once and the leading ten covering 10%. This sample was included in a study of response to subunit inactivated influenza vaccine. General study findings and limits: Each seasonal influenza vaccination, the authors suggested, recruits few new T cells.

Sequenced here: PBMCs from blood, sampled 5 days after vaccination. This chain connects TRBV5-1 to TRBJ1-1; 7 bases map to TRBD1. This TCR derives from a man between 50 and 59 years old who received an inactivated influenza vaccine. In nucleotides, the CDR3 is TGCGCCAGCAGCTGGCAGGGGGTGAACACTGAAGCTTTCTTT. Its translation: CASSWQGVNTEAFF.